The 12 T cell receptor beta chains in this list originate from one sample, sequenced in a study of cytomegalovirus exposure and HLA in healthy donors. 60 Vbeta and 13 Jbeta primers were used in PCR. Clones were sequenced by immunoSEQ multiplex PCR, and TCRdb holds only the in-frame ones, with some missing. This table holds about 270,000 clones, 65% to 85% found once. The sample taken for sequencing was PBMCs. These receptor sequences come from a female donor in good health and CMV-seronegative.

V is TRBV7-9 and J is TRBJ2-2; no reliable D call. CDR1 and CDR2 (germline): SEHNR, FQNEAQ (reference sequence). The CDR3 is made up of 13 amino acids. The V and J ends lost 1 base and 7 bases respectively, with 7 bases between them. CDR3 residues: CASSLGGGGELFF. Here the CDR3 DNA reads TGTGCCAGCAGCTTAGGAGGCGGCGGGGAGCTGTTTTTT.

This sequence joins TRBV5-1 and TRBJ2-3; D unresolved. CDR1 is SGHRS, CDR2 YFSETQ, per germline. The CDR3 is 16 amino acids. With 0 bases removed from V and 0 bases from J, the gap between germline ends came to 11 bases. The CDR3 bases are TGCGCCAGCAGCTTGGAACCACAGATTAGCACAGATACGCAGTATTTT. As protein: CASSLEPQISTDTQYF.

This chain connects TRBV30 to TRBJ2-1; D uncertain. Trimming took off 1 base at V and 12 bases at J, with 13 bases between the two ends. Germline V gene sequence: CDR1 GTSNPN, CDR2 SVGIG (reference sequence). The CDR3 is made up of 12 amino acids. This CDR3 reads CAWSALVGRQFF. CDR3 coding DNA: TGTGCCTGGAGTGCCCTAGTGGGTAGGCAGTTCTTC.

This rearrangement joins TRBV18 to TRBJ2-7; 9 bases line up with TRBD1. The V gene end was trimmed by 4 bases and the J gene end by 4 bases; junction bases not matched to a gene: 11. The CDR3 spans 16 residues. Germline CDR1 and CDR2: KGHSH and LQKENI. The CDR3 loop is CASSLPTGTGRYEQYF. In nucleotides, the CDR3 is TGTGCCAGCTCACTCCCAACCGGGACAGGGAGATACGAGCAGTACTTC.

This sequence joins TRBV5-1 and TRBJ2-2; 8 positions match TRBD1. Trimming removed 0 bases from V and 10 bases from J; junction bases left unmatched: 11. The germline V gene encodes CDR1 SGHRS and CDR2 YFSETQ. This CDR3 comprises 16 residues. The CDR3: CASSLVVTGGIQELFF. For the CDR3, the DNA is TGCGCCAGCAGCTTGGTAGTCACAGGGGGGATACAGGAGCTGTTTTTT.

The chain uses TRBV2 and TRBJ1-1, with D possibly TRBD1 on 6 matching bases. This CDR3 has 17 residues. Germline CDR1 reads SNHLY; CDR2 reads FYNNEI. V lost 5 bases to trimming and J lost 1 base, with 20 bases between them. DNA for the CDR3: TGTGCCAGCAGTCAAACAGGGCCCCAGATTAGGAACACTGAAGCTTTCTTT. Translation: CASSQTGPQIRNTEAFF.

V and J are TRBV5-4 and TRBJ2-5, with D possibly TRBD1 on 6 matching bases. The CDR3 has 14 residues. Germline CDR1 reads SGHNT; CDR2 reads YYREEE (reference sequence). Trimming stripped 4 bases from V and 11 bases from J, with 21 bases between. The CDR3 nucleotides are TGTGCCAGCAGCCCGGGTGTGGGGGCCATGGAGCAGTACTTC. This translates into CASSPGVGAMEQYF.

This chain connects TRBV28 to TRBJ2-5, with 9 bases that match TRBD1. Germline V gene lookup returns CDR1 MDHEN and CDR2 SYDVKM. This CDR3 comprises 12 residues. Unmatched junction bases numbered 6, after V lost 3 bases and J lost 13 bases. The CDR3 region is CASSFPTGGRYF. CDR3 coding DNA: TGTGCCAGCAGTTTCCCCACAGGGGGCCGGTACTTC.

The sample holds one count of this clone. The rearrangement uses TRBV11-3 and TRBJ2-1, with 9 bases matching TRBD2. The junction had 15 bases not matched to a gene; V was cut back by 5 bases and J by 7 bases. Germline loops: CDR1 SGHNT, CDR2 YENEEA. The CDR3 totals 17 residues. Here the CDR3 reads CASSLESGGRVSNEQFF. CDR3 coding DNA: TGTGCCAGCAGCCTGGAGTCAGGCGGGAGGGTATCGAATGAGCAGTTCTTC.

The CDR3 DNA reads TGTGCCAGCAGCCCGACAGGGAGAAACTCCGGGGAGCTGTTTTTT. It specifies CASSPTGRNSGELFF. This sequence joins TRBV14 and TRBJ2-2, with 7 positions matching TRBD1. This CDR3 has 15 residues. Germline lookup yields CDR1 SGHDN and CDR2 FVKESK. J was trimmed by 6 bases and V by 4 bases; bases with no gene match: 8.

The chain joins TRBV6-4 to TRBJ2-3, with D unclear. The CDR3 is 12 amino acids. CDR1 is MRHNA and CDR2 is SNTAGT in the germline V gene. Between the trimmed V and J ends, which lost 0 bases and 6 bases, there was a span of 4 bases. The CDR3 nucleotides are TGTGCCAGCAGTGACTCGAGTGATACGCAGTATTTT. The encoded protein is CASSDSSDTQYF.

The rearrangement joins TRBV5-1 to TRBJ2-2, with D tentatively TRBD1 (6 bases). Trimming shortened V by 4 bases and J by 6 bases, and 19 bases separated the two germline ends. The CDR3 is made up of 16 amino acids. The germline V gene encodes CDR1 SGHRS and CDR2 YFSETQ. The CDR3 DNA is TGCGCCAGCAGCCCGATGACAGGCCGCTTCCCCGGGGAGCTGTTTTTT. This gives the protein CASSPMTGRFPGELFF.